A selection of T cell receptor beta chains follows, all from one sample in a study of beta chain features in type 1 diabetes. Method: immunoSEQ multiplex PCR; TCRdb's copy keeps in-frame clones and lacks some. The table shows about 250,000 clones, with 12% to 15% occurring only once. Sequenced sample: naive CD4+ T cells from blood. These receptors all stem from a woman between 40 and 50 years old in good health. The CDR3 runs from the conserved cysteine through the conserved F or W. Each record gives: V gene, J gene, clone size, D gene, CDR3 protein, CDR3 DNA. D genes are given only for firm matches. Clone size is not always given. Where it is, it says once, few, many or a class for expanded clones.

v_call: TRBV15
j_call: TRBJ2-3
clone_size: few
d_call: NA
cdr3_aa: CATSRGFIDTSTDTQYF
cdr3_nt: TGTGCCACCAGCAGAGGATTCATAGACACCTCCACAGATACGCAGTATTTT

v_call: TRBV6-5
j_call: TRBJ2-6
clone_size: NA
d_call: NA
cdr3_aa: CASRRGTGANVLTF
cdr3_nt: TGTGCCAGCAGACGAGGGACTGGGGCCAACGTCCTGACTTTC

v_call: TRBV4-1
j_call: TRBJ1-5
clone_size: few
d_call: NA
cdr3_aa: CASSQAEQGNQPQHF
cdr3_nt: TGCGCCAGCAGCCAAGCGGAACAGGGCAATCAGCCCCAGCATTTT

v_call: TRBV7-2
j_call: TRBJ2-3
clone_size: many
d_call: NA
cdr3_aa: CASSLSTDTQYF
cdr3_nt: TGTGCCAGCAGCCTTAGCACAGATACGCAGTATTTT

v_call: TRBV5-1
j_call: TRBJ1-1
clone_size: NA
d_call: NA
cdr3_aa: CASSLAGLMNTEAFF
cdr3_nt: TGCGCCAGCAGCTTGGCCGGACTCATGAACACTGAAGCTTTCTTT

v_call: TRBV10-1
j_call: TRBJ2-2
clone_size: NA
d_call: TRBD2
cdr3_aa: CASRYRGLAGAEYFGELFF
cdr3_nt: TGCGCCAGCAGATACCGCGGACTAGCGGGGGCTGAGTACTTCGGGGAGCTGTTTTTT

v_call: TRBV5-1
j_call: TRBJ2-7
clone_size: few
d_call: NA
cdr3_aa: CASSLMQGANEQYF
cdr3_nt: TGCGCCAGCAGCTTGATGCAGGGCGCAAACGAGCAGTACTTC

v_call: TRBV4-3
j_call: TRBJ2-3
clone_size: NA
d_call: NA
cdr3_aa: CASSQEAPPDTQYF
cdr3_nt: TGCGCCAGCAGTCAAGAAGCCCCTCCAGATACGCAGTATTTT

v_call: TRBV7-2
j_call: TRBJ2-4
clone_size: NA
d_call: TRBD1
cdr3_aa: CASSSQGAVGIQYF
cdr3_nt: TGTGCCAGCAGCTCACAGGGGGCAGTTGGCATTCAGTACTTC

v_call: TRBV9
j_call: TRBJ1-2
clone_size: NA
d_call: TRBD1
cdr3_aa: CASSVVQGAPSNYGYTF
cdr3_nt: TGTGCCAGCAGCGTAGTGCAGGGGGCTCCTTCTAACTATGGCTACACCTTC

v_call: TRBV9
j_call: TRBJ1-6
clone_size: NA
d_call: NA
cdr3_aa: CASSVGATYNSPLHF
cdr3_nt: TGTGCCAGCAGCGTAGGGGCCACCTATAATTCACCCCTCCACTTT

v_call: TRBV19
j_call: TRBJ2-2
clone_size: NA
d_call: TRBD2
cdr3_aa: CASHPGLAGGWEIGELFF
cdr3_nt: TGTGCCAGTCATCCGGGACTAGCGGGGGGGTGGGAAATCGGGGAGCTGTTTTTT

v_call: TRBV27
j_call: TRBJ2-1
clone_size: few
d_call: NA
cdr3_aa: CASSPRLLRTYNEQFF
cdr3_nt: TGTGCCAGCAGTCCGAGGCTCCTAAGGACCTACAATGAGCAGTTCTTC

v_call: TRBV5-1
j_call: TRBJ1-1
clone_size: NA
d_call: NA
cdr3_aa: CASSPTAMNTEAFF
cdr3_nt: TGCGCCAGCAGCCCGACAGCCATGAACACTGAAGCTTTCTTT

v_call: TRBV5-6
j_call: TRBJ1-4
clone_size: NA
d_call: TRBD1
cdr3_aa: CASSLSGTGVEKLFF
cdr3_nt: TGTGCCAGCAGCCTATCTGGGACAGGGGTCGAAAAACTGTTTTTT

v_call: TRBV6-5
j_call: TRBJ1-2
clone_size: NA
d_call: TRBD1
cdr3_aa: CASSLTGMEYGYTF
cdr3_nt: TGTGCCAGCAGTTTGACAGGGATGGAATATGGCTACACCTTC

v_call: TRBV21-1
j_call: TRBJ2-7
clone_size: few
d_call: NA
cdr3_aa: CATPSLAGLVSSYEQYF
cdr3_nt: TGTGCCACCCCTTCACTAGCGGGCCTGGTGAGCTCCTACGAGCAGTACTTC

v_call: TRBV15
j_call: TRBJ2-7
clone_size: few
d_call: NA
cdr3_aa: CATSRELGGYEQYF
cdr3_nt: TGTGCCACCAGCAGAGAGCTAGGGGGCTACGAGCAGTACTTC

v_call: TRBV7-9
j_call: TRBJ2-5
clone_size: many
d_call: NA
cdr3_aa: CASNWAGLGETQYF
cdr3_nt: TGTGCCAGCAACTGGGCGGGCCTCGGGGAGACCCAGTACTTC

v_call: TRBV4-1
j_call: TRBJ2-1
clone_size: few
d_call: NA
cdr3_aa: CASSQVSEQFF
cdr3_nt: TGCGCCAGCAGCCAAGTCTCGGAGCAGTTCTTC

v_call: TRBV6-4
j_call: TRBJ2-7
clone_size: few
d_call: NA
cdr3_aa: CAGSARRAYEQYF
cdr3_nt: TGTGCCGGATCCGCGCGCAGGGCTTACGAGCAGTACTTC

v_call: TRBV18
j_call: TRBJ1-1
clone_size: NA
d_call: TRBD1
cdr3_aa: CASSPDRGRMNTEAFF
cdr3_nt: TGTGCCAGCTCGCCAGACAGGGGGCGAATGAACACTGAAGCTTTCTTT

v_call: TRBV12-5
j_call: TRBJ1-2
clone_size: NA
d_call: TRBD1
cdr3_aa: CASGPGQGASGYTF
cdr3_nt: TGTGCTAGTGGTCCGGGACAGGGGGCTAGTGGCTACACCTTC

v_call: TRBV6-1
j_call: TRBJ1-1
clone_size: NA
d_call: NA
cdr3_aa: CASSDQALNMNTEAFF
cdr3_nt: TGTGCCAGCAGTGACCAGGCTCTTAACATGAACACTGAAGCTTTCTTT

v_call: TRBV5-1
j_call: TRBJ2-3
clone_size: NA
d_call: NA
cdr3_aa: CASTPEGLTTDTQYF
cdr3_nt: TGCGCCAGCACCCCGGAGGGACTTACCACAGATACGCAGTATTTT

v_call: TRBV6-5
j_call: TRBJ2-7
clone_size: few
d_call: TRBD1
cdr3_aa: CASSYLGQGTHYEQYF
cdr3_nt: TGTGCCAGCAGTTACCTGGGACAGGGGACCCACTACGAGCAGTACTTC

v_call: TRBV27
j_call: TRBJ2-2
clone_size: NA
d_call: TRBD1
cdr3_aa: CPWVLTGDTGELFF
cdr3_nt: TGCCCCTGGGTTCTGACAGGGGACACCGGGGAGCTGTTTTTT

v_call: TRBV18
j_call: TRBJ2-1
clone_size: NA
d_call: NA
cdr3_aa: CASSIRGAPNEQFF
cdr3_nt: TGTGCCAGCTCAATTCGGGGGGCCCCCAATGAGCAGTTCTTC

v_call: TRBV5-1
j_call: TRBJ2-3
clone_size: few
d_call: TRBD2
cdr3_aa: CASSSLTSGGPDTQYF
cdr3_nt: TGCGCCAGCAGCTCCCTGACTAGCGGGGGGCCAGATACGCAGTATTTT

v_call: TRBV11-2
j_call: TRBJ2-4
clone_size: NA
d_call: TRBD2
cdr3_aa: CASSLITTSFNIQYF
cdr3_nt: TGTGCCAGCAGCTTAATTACGACTAGCTTCAACATTCAGTACTTC

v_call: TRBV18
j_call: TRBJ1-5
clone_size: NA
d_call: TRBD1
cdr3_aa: CASSPRQGKGNQPQHF
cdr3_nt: TGTGCCAGCTCACCACGACAGGGGAAGGGCAATCAGCCCCAGCATTTT

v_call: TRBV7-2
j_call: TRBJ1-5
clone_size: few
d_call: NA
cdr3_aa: CASSLFGAGAFNQPQHF
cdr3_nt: TGTGCCAGCAGCTTATTCGGTGCGGGGGCCTTCAATCAGCCCCAGCATTTT

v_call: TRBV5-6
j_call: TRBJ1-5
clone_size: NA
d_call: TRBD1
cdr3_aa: CASSKQGINQPQHF
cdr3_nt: TGTGCCAGCAGCAAACAGGGGATCAATCAGCCCCAGCATTTT

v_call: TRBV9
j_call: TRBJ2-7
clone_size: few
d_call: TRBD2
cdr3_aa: CASSATSPGGEQYF
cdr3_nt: TGTGCCAGCAGCGCGACTAGCCCGGGGGGGGAGCAGTACTTC

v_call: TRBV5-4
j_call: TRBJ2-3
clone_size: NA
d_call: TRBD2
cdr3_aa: CASSPGGAQYF
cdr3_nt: TGTGCCAGCAGCCCGGGGGGGGCGCAGTATTTT

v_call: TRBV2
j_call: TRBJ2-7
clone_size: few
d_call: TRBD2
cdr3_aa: CASSGGLAYEQYF
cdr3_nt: TGTGCCAGCAGTGGCGGACTAGCTTACGAGCAGTACTTC

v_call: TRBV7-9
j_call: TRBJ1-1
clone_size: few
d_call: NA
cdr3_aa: CASSRPNTEAFF
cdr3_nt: TGTGCCAGCAGCCGTCCGAACACTGAAGCTTTCTTT

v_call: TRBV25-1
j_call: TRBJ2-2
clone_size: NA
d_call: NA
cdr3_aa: CASSEPQTGYTGELFF
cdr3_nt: TGTGCCAGCAGTGAACCCCAGACAGGCTACACCGGGGAGCTGTTTTTT

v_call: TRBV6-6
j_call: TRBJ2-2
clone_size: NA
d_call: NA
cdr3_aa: CASSYLDSSTGELFF
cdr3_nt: TGTGCCAGCAGTTACCTGGACAGTTCCACCGGGGAGCTGTTTTTT

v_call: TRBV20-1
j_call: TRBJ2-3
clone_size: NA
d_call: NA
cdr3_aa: CSATRDTQYF
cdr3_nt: TGCAGTGCTACCCGAGATACGCAGTATTTT

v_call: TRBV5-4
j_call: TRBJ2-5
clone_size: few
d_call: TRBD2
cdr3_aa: CASSALAGGHGETQYF
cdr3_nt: TGTGCCAGCAGTGCTCTAGCGGGGGGCCACGGAGAGACCCAGTACTTC

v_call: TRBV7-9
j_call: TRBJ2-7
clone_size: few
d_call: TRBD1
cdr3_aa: CASSLGGQGAREQYF
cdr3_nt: TGTGCCAGCAGCTTAGGCGGACAGGGGGCGAGGGAGCAGTACTTC